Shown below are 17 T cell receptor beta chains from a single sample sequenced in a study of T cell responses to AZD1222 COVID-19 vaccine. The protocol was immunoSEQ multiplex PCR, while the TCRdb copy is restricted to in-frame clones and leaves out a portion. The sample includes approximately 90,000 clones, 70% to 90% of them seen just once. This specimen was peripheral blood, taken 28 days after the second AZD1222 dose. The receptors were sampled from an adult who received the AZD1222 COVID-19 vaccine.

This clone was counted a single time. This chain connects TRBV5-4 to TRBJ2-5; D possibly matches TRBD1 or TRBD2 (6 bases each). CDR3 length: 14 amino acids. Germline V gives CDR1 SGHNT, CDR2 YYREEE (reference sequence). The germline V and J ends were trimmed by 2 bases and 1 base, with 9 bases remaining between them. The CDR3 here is CASSFPGAQETQYF. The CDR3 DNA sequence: TGTGCCAGCAGCTTTCCGGGGGCCCAAGAGACCCAGTACTTC.

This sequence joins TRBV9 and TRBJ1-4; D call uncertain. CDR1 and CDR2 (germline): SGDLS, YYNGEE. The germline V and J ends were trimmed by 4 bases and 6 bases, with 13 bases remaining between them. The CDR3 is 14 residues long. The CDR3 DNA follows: TGTGCCAGCAGCAAAGAGGGTTATGATGAAAAACTGTTTTTT. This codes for CASSKEGYDEKLFF.

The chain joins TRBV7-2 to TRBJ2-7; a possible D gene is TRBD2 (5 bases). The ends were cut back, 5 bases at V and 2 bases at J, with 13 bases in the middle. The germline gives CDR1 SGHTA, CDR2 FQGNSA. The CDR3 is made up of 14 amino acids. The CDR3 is CASSPVGSTYEQYF. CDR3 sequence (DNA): TGTGCCAGCAGCCCAGTTGGGAGCACCTACGAGCAGTACTTC.

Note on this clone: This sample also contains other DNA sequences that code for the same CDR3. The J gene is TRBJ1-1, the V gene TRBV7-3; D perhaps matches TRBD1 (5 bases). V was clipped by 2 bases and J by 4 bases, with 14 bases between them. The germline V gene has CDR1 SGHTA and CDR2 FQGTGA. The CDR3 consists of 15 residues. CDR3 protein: CASSLVGGGGTEAFF. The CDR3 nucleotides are TGTGCCAGCAGCTTAGTTGGGGGTGGCGGCACTGAAGCTTTCTTT.

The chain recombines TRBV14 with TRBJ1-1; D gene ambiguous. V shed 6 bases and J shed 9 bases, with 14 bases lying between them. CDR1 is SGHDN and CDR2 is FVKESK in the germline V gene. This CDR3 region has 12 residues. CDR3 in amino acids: CASSPDVSQAFF. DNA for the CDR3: TGTGCCAGCAGTCCGGATGTAAGCCAAGCTTTCTTT.

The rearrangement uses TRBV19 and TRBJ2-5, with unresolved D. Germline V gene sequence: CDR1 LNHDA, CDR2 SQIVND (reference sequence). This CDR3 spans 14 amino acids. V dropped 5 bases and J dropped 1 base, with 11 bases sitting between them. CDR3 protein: CASSYARLQETQYF. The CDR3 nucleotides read TGTGCCAGTAGTTACGCCAGGCTCCAAGAGACCCAGTACTTC.

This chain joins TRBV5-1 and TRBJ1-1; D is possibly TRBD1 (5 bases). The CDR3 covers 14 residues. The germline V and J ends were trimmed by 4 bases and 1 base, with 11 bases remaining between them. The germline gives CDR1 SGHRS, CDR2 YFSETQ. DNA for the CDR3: TGCGCCAGCAGCGCGGGACTCGCGAACACTGAAGCTTTCTTT. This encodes CASSAGLANTEAFF.

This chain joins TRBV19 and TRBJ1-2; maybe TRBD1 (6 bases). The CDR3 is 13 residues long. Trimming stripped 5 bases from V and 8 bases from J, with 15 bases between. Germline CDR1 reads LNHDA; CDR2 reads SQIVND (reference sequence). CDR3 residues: CASSQNREGGYTF. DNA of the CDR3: TGTGCCAGTAGTCAAAACAGGGAAGGCGGCTACACCTTC.

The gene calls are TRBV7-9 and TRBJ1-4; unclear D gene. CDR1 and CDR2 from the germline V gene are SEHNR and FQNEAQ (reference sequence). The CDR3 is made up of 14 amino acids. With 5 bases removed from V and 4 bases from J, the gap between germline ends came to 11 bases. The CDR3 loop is CASSLDDYNEKLFF. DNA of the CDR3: TGTGCCAGCAGCCTGGATGACTATAATGAAAAACTGTTTTTT. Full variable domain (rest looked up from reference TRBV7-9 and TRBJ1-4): DTGVSQNPRHKITKRGQNVTFRCDPISEHNRLYWYRQTLGQGPEFLTYFQNEAQLEKSRLLSDRFSAERPKGSFSTLEIQRTEQGDSAMYLCASSLDDYNEKLFFGSGTQLSVL.

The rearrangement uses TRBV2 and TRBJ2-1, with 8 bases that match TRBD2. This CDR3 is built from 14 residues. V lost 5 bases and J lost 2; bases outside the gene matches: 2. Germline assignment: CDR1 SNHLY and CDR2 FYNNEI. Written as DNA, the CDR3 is TGTGCCAGCAGTCCGGGGGGGCCCTACAATGAGCAGTTCTTC. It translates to CASSPGGPYNEQFF.

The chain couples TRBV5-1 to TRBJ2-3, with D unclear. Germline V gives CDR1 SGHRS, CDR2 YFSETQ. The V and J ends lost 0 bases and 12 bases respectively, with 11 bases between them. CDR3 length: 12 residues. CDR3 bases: TGCGCCAGCAGCTTGGAAAGGTGGGAACAGTATTTT. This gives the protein CASSLERWEQYF.

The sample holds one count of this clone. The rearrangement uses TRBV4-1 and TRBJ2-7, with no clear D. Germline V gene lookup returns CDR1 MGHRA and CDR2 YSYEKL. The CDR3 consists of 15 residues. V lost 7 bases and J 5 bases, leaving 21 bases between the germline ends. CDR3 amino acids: CASTGGKGYVDEQYF. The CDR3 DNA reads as TGCGCCAGCACAGGTGGGAAAGGGTATGTGGACGAGCAGTACTTC.

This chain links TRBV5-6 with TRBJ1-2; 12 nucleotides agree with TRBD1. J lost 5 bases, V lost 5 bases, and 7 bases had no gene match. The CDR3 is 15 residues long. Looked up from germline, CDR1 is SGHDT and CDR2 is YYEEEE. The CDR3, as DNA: TGTGCCAGCAGTTCCCGGGACAGGGGGCGGTATGGCTACACCTTC. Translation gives CASSSRDRGRYGYTF.

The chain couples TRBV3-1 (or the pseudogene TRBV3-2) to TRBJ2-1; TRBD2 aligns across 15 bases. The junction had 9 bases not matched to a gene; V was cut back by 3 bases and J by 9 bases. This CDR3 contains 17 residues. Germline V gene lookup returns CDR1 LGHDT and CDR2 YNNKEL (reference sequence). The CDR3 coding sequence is TGTGCCAGCAGCCAGAGGACTAGCGGGGGGGCCCTCGGTGAGCAGTTCTTC. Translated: CASSQRTSGGALGEQFF.

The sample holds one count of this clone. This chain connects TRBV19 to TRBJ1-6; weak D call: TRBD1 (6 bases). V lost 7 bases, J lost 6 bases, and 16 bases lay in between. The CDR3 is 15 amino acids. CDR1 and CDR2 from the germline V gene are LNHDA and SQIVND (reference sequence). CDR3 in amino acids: CASTMRGGSNSPLHF. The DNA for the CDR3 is TGTGCCAGTACCATGAGGGGGGGCAGTAATTCACCCCTCCACTTT.

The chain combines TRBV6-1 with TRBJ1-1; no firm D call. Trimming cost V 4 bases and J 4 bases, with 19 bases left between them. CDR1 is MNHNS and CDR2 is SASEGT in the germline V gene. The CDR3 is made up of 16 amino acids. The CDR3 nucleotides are TGTGCCAGCAGTGCATCACCTGGTGGGCTGGGCACTGAAGCTTTCTTT. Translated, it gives CASSASPGGLGTEAFF.

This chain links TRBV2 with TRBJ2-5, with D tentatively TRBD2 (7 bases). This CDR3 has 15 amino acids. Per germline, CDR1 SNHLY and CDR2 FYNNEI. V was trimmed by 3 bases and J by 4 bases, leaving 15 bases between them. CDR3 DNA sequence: TGTGCCAGCAGTGATAACGGGGGGCCGGGAGAGACCCAGTACTTC. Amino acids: CASSDNGGPGETQYF.